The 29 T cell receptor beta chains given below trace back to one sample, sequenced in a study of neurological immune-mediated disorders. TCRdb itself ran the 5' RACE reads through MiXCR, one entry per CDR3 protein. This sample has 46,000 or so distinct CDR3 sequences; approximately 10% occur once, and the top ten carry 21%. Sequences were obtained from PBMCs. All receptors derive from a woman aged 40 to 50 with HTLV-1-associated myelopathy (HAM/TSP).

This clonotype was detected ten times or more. The CDR3 region is CASSSGLAGERGEQFF. As DNA, the CDR3 is TGTGCCAGCAGCTCGGGACTAGCGGGGGAACGGGGTGAGCAGTTCTTC. The chain employs TRBV9 and TRBJ2-1; the match to TRBD2 covers 14 bases. Unmatched junction bases numbered 9, after V lost 4 bases and J lost 9 bases. The CDR3 covers 16 residues. Germline assignment: CDR1 SGDLS and CDR2 YYNGEE. The full variable domain, rest sourced from reference TRBV9 and TRBJ2-1, is DSGVTQTPKHLITATGQRVTLRCSPRSGDLSVYWYQQSLDQGLQFLIQYYNGEERAKGNILERFSAQQFPDLHSELNLSSLELGDSALYFCASSSGLAGERGEQFFGPGTRLTVL.

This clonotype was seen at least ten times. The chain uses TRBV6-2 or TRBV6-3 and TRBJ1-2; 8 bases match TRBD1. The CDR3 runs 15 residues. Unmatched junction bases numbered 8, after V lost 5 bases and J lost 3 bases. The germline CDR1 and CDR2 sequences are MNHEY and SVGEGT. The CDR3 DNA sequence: TGTGCCAGCAGTCCCCACTCGACAGGGGACTATGGCTACACCTTC. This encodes CASSPHSTGDYGYTF.

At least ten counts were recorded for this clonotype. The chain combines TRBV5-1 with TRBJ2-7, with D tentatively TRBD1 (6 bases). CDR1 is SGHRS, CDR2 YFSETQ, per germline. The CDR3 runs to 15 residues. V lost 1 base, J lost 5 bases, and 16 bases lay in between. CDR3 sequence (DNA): TGCGCCAGCAGCTTGACAGGGACCCTCTGGGACGAGCAGTACTTC. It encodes CASSLTGTLWDEQYF.

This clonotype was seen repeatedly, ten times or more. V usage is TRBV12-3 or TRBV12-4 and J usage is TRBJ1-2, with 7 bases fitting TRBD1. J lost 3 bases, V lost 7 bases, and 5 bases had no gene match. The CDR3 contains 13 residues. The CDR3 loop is CASNLGQHYGYTF. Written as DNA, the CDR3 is TGTGCCAGCAATTTGGGACAGCACTATGGCTACACCTTC.

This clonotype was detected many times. CDR3 loop: CASSPDRMTETQYF. CDR3 DNA sequence: TGTGCCAGCTCACCAGATAGAATGACAGAGACCCAGTACTTC. The V and J genes are TRBV18 and TRBJ2-5; D is ambiguous. The length of the CDR3 is 14 residues. V was clipped by 2 bases and J by 4 bases, with 11 bases between them. Germline-derived CDR1 and CDR2 are KGHSH and LQKENI.

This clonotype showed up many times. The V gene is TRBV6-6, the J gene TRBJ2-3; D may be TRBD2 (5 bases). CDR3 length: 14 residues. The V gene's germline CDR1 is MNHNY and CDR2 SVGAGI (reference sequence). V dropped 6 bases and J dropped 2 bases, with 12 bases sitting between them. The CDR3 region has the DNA TGTGCCAGCAGCCCAGGACTTGTCACAGATACGCAGTATTTT. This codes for CASSPGLVTDTQYF.

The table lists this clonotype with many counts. The CDR3 sequence is CASSLCPAQGPHYGYTF. In DNA, the CDR3 is TGTGCCAGCAGCTTGTGTCCGGCACAGGGGCCCCACTATGGCTACACCTTC. The chain is built from TRBV7-4 and TRBJ1-2; 7 bases line up with TRBD1. The V and J ends lost 3 bases and 3 bases, in that order; junction bases with no gene match: 13. Germline CDR1 is SGHVT and CDR2 is SQSDAQ. The CDR3 sequence is 17 residues long.

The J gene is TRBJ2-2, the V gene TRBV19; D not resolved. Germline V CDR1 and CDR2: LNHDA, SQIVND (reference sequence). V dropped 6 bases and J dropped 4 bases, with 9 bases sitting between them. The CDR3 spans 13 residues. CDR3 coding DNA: TGTGCCAGTAGCTCCGTGAGCACCGGGGAGCTGTTTTTT. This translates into CASSSVSTGELFF.

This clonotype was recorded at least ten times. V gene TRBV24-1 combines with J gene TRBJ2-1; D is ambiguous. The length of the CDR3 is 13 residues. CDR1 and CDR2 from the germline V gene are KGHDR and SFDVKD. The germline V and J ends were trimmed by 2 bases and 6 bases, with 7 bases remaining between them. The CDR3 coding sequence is TGTGCCACCAGTGATTCCAGAGTCAATGAGCAGTTCTTC. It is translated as CATSDSRVNEQFF.

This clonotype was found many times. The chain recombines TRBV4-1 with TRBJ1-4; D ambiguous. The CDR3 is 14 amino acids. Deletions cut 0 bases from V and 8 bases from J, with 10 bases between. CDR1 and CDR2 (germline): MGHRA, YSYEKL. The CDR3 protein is CASSQEGSREKLFF. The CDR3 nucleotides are TGCGCCAGCAGCCAAGAGGGGTCTAGAGAAAAACTGTTTTTT.

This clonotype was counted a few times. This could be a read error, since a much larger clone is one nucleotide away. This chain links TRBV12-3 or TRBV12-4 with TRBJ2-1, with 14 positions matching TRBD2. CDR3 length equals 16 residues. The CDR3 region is CANSLRLAGGQNEQFF. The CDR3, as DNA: TGTGCCAACAGTCTCAGACTAGCGGGGGGGCAAAATGAGCAGTTCTTC.

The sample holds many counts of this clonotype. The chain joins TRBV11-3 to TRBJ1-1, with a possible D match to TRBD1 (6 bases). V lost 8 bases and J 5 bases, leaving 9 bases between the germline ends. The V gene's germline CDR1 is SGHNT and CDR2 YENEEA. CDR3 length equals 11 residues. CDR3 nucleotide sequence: TGTGCCAGCCGTGACAGGACTGAAGCTTTCTTT. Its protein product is CASRDRTEAFF.

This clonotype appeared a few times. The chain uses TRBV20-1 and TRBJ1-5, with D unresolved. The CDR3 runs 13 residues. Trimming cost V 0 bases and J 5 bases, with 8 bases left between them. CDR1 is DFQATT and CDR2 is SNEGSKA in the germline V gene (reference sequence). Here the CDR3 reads CSARDPVHQPQHF. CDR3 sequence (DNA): TGCAGTGCTAGAGATCCGGTTCATCAGCCCCAGCATTTT.

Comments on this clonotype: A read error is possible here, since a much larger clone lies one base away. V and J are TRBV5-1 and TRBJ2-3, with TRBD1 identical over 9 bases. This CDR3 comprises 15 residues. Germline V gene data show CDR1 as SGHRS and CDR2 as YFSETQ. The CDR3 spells CSSSSATGGADTQYF. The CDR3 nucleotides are TGCTCCAGCAGCTCCGCGACAGGGGGAGCAGATACGCAGTATTTT.

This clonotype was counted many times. The chain's CDR3 is CASSYPPVGGQETQYF. Here the CDR3 DNA reads TGTGCCAGCAGTTACCCCCCCGTTGGGGGCCAAGAGACCCAGTACTTC. The J gene is TRBJ2-5, the V gene TRBV6-6; D tentatively fits TRBD1 or TRBD2 (5 bases each). V lost 2 bases, J lost 1 base, and 14 bases lay in between. The CDR3 covers 16 residues. CDR1 MNHNY and CDR2 SVGAGI come from the germline V gene (reference sequence).

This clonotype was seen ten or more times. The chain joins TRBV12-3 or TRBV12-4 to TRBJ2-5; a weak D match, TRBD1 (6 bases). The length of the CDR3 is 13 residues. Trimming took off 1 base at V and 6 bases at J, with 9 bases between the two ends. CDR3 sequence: CASSLGTGQTQYF. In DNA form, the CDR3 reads TGTGCCAGCAGTTTAGGTACAGGGCAGACCCAGTACTTC.

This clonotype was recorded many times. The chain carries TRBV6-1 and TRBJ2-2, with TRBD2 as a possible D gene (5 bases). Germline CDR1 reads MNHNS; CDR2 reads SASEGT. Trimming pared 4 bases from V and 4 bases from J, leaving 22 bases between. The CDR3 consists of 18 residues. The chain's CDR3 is CASSAYSLSPGSTGELFF. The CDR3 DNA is TGTGCCAGCAGTGCTTACTCGTTATCCCCGGGGAGCACCGGGGAGCTGTTTTTT.

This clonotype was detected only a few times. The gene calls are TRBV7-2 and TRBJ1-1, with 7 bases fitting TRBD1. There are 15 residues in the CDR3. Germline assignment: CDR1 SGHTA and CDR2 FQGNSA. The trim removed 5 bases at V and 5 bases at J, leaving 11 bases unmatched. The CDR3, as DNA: TGTGCCAGCAGCACCCGACAGGGTTTTAGGACTGAAGCTTTCTTT. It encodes CASSTRQGFRTEAFF.

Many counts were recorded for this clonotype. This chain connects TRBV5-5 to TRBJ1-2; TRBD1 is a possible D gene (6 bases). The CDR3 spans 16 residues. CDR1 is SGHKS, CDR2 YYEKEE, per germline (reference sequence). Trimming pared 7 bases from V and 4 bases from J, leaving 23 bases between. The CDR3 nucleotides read TGTGCCAGCGGGGCACGGCTCGCAGGGGCAGGCTATGGCTACACCTTC. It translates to CASGARLAGAGYGYTF. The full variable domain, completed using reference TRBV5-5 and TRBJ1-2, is DAGVTQSPTHLIKTRGQQVTLRCSPISGHKSVSWYQQVLGQGPQFIFQYYEKEERGRGNFPDRFSARQFPNYSSELNVNALLLGDSALYLCASGARLAGAGYGYTFGSGTRLTVV.

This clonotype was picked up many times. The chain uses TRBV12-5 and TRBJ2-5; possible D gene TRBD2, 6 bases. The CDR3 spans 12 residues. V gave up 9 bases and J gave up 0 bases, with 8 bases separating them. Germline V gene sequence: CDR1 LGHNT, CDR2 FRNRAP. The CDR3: CASRGYQETQYF. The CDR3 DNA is TGTGCTAGCCGGGGGTACCAAGAGACCCAGTACTTC.

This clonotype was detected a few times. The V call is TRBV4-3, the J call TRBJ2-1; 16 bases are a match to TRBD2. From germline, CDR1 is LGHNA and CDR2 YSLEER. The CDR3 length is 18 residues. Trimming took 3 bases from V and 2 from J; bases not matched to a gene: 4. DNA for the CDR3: TGCGCCAGCAGCCACGGGACTAGCGGGGGGGGGACCTACAATGAGCAGTTCTTC. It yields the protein CASSHGTSGGGTYNEQFF.

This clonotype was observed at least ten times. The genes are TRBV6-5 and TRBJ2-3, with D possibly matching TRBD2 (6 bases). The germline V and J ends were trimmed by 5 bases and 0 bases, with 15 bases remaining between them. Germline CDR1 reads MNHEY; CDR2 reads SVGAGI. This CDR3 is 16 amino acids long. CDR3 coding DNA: TGTGCCAGCAGTATAGGACTAACCTTAAGCACAGATACGCAGTATTTT. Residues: CASSIGLTLSTDTQYF.

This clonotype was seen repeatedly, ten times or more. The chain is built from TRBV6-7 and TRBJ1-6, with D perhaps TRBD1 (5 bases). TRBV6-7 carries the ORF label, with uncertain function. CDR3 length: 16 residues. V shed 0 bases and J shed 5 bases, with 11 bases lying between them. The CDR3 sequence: CASSYSRGDHNSPLHF. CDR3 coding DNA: TGTGCCAGCAGTTACTCAAGGGGTGATCATAATTCACCCCTCCACTTT.

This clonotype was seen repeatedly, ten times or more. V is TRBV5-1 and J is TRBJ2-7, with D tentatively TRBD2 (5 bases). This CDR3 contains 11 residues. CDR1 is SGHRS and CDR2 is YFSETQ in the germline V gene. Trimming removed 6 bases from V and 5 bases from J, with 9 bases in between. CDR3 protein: CASTLGDEQYF. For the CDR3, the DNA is TGCGCCAGCACCCTGGGAGACGAGCAGTACTTC.

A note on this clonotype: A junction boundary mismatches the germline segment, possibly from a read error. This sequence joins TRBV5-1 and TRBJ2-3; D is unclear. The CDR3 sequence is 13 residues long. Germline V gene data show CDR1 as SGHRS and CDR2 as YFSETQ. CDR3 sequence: CASSLWITDTQYF. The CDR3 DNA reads TGTGCCAGCAGCCTTTGGATCACAGATACGCAGTATTTT.

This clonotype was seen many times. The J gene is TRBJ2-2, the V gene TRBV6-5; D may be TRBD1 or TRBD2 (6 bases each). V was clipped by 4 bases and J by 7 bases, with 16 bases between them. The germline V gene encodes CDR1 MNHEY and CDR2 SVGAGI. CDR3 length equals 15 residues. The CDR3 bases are TGTGCCAGCAGTTCACAGGGCGGGGAGGTCGGGGAGCTGTTTTTT. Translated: CASSSQGGEVGELFF.

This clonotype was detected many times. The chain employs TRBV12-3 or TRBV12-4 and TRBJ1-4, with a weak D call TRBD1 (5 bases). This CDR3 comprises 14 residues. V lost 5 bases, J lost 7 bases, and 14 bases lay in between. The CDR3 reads CASSPVGVREKLFF. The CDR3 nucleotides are TGTGCCAGCAGTCCTGTGGGGGTACGTGAAAAACTGTTTTTT.

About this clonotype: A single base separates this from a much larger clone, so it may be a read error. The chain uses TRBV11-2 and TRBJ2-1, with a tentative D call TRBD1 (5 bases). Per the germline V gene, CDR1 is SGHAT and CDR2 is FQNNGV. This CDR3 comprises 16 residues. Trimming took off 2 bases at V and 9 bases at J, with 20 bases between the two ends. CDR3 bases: TGTGCCAGCAGCTTACGAGGTGGGCAGGGAAACATTGAGCAGTTCTTC. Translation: CASSLRGGQGNIEQFF.

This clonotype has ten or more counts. The CDR3 loop reads CAISPGGQPQHF. The CDR3 bases are TGTGCCATCAGCCCCGGTGGGCAGCCCCAGCATTTT. V gene TRBV10-3 combines with J gene TRBJ1-5; D gene unclear. The germline CDR1 and CDR2 sequences are ENHRY and SYGVKD. This CDR3 contains 12 residues. The V gene lost 6 bases and the J gene lost 7 bases, with 10 bases spanning the gap.